Each of the 20 T cell receptor beta chains below was sequenced from the same sample in a study of T cell responses to AZD1222 COVID-19 vaccine. Measured with immunoSEQ multiplex PCR; TCRdb has only the in-frame clones, and not every one. The data contain tens of thousands of clones, nearly 90% of them singletons. This material consisted of peripheral blood, taken on day 0 of AZD1222 vaccination. The receptors were gathered from an adult in good health.

J is TRBJ2-5 and V is TRBV29-1; 8 bases fit TRBD2. Germline V gene sequence: CDR1 SQVTM, CDR2 ANQGSEA. The V gene end was trimmed by 7 bases and the J gene end by 1 base; junction bases not matched to a gene: 5. The CDR3 has 13 amino acids. DNA for the CDR3: TGCAGCGGAAGAGCGGGGGCCCAAGAGACCCAGTACTTC. Translated: CSGRAGAQETQYF.

This clone has only one observation. The chain recombines TRBV28 with TRBJ1-4; the D is unclear. The germline V gene encodes CDR1 MDHEN and CDR2 SYDVKM. The CDR3 consists of 16 residues. V lost 6 bases and J lost 8, with 22 bases in between. Here the CDR3 DNA reads TGTGCCAGCAGCGGTCGTCTGGCAACTTCCCCCGAAAAACTGTTTTTT. This translates into CASSGRLATSPEKLFF.

The chain uses TRBV13 and TRBJ2-6, with D possibly being TRBD1 (6 bases). CDR1 PRHDT and CDR2 FYEKMQ come from the germline V gene (reference sequence). The CDR3 sequence is 17 residues long. V shed 3 bases and J shed 1 base, with 13 bases lying between them. CDR3 in DNA: TGTGCCAGCAGCTTCCCCACAGGGCCTTCTGGGGCCAACGTCCTGACTTTC. Protein sequence: CASSFPTGPSGANVLTF.

CDR3 nucleotides: TGTGCCAGCAAACTCGGCGGGACTAAAGACGAGCAGTACTTC. Its protein product is CASKLGGTKDEQYF. The J gene is TRBJ2-7, the V gene TRBV6-5; 7 positions agree with TRBD2. Germline values: CDR1 MNHEY, CDR2 SVGAGI. This CDR3 region has 14 residues. Trimming cost V 7 bases and J 5 bases; bases outside gene matches: 11.

The CDR3 DNA sequence: TGTGCCAGCAGTCTCCTCCGTGGGGTGGGTGGCTACACCTTC. Protein: CASSLLRGVGGYTF. V usage is TRBV28 and J usage is TRBJ1-2; D not resolved. Trimming took 5 bases from V and 7 from J, leaving 17 bases between them. The CDR3 extends over 14 amino acids. Germline CDR1 and CDR2: MDHEN and SYDVKM.

This chain joins TRBV28 and TRBJ2-1; D remains ambiguous. The CDR3 length is 13 residues. Germline V gene sequence: CDR1 MDHEN, CDR2 SYDVKM. V was cut by 11 bases and J by 4 bases, with 15 bases left in between. CDR3 region: CASVGPLYNEQFF. CDR3 in DNA: TGTGCCTCAGTTGGGCCCCTTTACAATGAGCAGTTCTTC.

The chain is built from TRBV29-1 and TRBJ1-2, with TRBD1 identical over 7 bases. Germline V CDR1 and CDR2: SQVTM, ANQGSEA. The CDR3 sequence is 13 residues long. With 6 bases clipped from V and 5 bases from J, the junction kept 9 bases outside the gene matches. Here the CDR3 DNA reads TGCAGCGTGGACAGACAGGGAGCATATGGCTACACCTTC. Translating it yields CSVDRQGAYGYTF.

The chain has TRBV7-8 and TRBJ1-5; 9 bases align to TRBD1. CDR3 length: 16 amino acids. The V segment lost 5 bases and the J segment 6 bases; nucleotides outside the gene matches: 11. Germline V gives CDR1 SGHVS, CDR2 FQNEAQ. This CDR3 is CASSDWTGVDSQPQHF. Here the CDR3 DNA reads TGTGCCAGCAGCGACTGGACAGGGGTTGATAGTCAGCCCCAGCATTTT. Supplemented by reference TRBV7-8 and TRBJ1-5, the full variable domain reads GAGVSQSPRYKVAKRGQDVALRCDPISGHVSLFWYQQALGQGPEFLTYFQNEAQLDKSGLPSDRFFAERPEGSVSTLKIQRTQQEDSAVYLCASSDWTGVDSQPQHFGDGTRLSIL.

CDR3 nucleotides: TGTGCCAGTAGTATAGGTGGTCACAGGGGCCACAATGAGCAGTTCTTC. Protein: CASSIGGHRGHNEQFF. The chain carries TRBV19 and TRBJ2-1; 7 bases match TRBD1. Germline V CDR1 and CDR2: LNHDA, SQIVND (reference sequence). Trimming at V came to 1 base and at J to 5 bases, leaving 8 bases not matched to a gene. The CDR3 totals 16 residues.

CDR3 DNA sequence: TGTGCCAGCAGACGAGGGACAGCCTACGAGCAGTACTTC. Translation gives CASRRGTAYEQYF. The genes are TRBV6-6 and TRBJ2-7; TRBD1 matches at 7 bases. Germline-derived CDR1 and CDR2 are MNHNY and SVGAGI (reference sequence). This CDR3 region has 13 residues. Germline trimming cut 6 bases from V and 2 bases from J; bases unmatched to any gene: 4.

The chain is built from TRBV11-2 and TRBJ2-1; D remains ambiguous. The CDR3 runs to 16 residues. The V and J ends lost 0 bases and 6 bases respectively, with 15 bases between them. Germline V CDR1 and CDR2: SGHAT, FQNNGV. The CDR3 coding sequence is TGTGCCAGCAGCTTAGATATCGCGGTAGGTCCCAATGAGCAGTTCTTC. Its translation: CASSLDIAVGPNEQFF.

The genes are TRBV28 and TRBJ2-4, with D perhaps assigned TRBD1 or TRBD2 (5 bases each). V was shortened by 3 bases and J by 5 bases, with 14 bases between the two germline ends. The CDR3 is 15 residues long. Germline loops: CDR1 MDHEN, CDR2 SYDVKM. The CDR3 here is CASSLGGTGENIQYF. The CDR3 nucleotides are TGTGCCAGCAGTTTGGGTGGGACCGGGGAAAACATTCAGTACTTC.

The chain couples TRBV5-1 to TRBJ1-4; a possible D gene is TRBD1 (5 bases). Germline CDR1 is SGHRS and CDR2 is YFSETQ. Between the trimmed V and J ends, which lost 4 bases and 8 bases, there was a span of 15 bases. This CDR3 is built from 14 residues. CDR3 sequence reads: CASSLGPDGEKLFF. The CDR3 bases are TGCGCCAGCAGCCTGGGACCCGACGGGGAAAAACTGTTTTTT.

CDR3 DNA: TGTGCCAGCAGCTCCAGCTGGCGGGGGCAGTTCTTC. It is translated as CASSSSWRGQFF. The rearrangement uses TRBV11-2 and TRBJ2-1; maybe TRBD2 (6 bases). This CDR3 has 12 residues. Trimming removed 4 bases at V and 12 bases at J, with 13 bases between. CDR1 is SGHAT, CDR2 FQNNGV, per germline.

This clone came up once. This rearrangement joins TRBV19 to TRBJ2-1; 7 nucleotides align to TRBD2. Germline trimming cut 6 bases from V and 7 bases from J; bases unmatched to any gene: 18. Germline V lookup: CDR1 LNHDA, CDR2 SQIVND (reference sequence). The CDR3 consists of 17 residues. CDR3 in DNA: TGTGCCAGTAGCTCCAGACAGTATCGGAGCGGGACGAATGAGCAGTTCTTC. It specifies CASSSRQYRSGTNEQFF. Combining the CDR3 with reference TRBV19 and TRBJ2-1 gives the whole variable domain DGGITQSPKYLFRKEGQNVTLSCEQNLNHDAMYWYRQDPGQGLRLIYYSQIVNDFQKGDIAEGYSVSREKKESFPLTVTSAQKNPTAFYLCASSSRQYRSGTNEQFFGPGTRLTVL.

This clone was seen a single time. The chain couples TRBV9 to TRBJ1-1; 10 bases map to TRBD1. CDR1 SGDLS and CDR2 YYNGEE come from the germline V gene. The trim removed 6 bases at V and 4 bases at J, leaving 6 bases unmatched. The CDR3 runs to 14 residues. CDR3 sequence: CASTRQGAATEAFF. The CDR3 DNA reads as TGTGCCAGCACCCGACAGGGGGCGGCCACTGAAGCTTTCTTT.

Here the CDR3 DNA reads TGTGCCAGCAGCTTAGCGTCGGACAGTAACTATGGCTACACCTTC. Translating gives CASSLASDSNYGYTF. The chain carries TRBV7-6 and TRBJ1-2, with D possibly being TRBD1 (6 bases). CDR3 length equals 15 residues. Looked up from germline, CDR1 is SGHVS and CDR2 is FNYEAQ. V lost 0 bases, J lost 1 base, and 9 bases lay in between.

The chain is built from TRBV10-2 and TRBJ2-1, with 7 bases matching TRBD1. The CDR3 length is 16 residues. CDR1 and CDR2 (germline): WSHSY, SAAADI. J was trimmed by 0 bases and V by 6 bases; bases with no gene match: 8. The CDR3 DNA reads as TGCGCCAGCAGCGACACAGGGGTCAGCTCCTACAATGAGCAGTTCTTC. Encoded protein: CASSDTGVSSYNEQFF.

The sample holds a few counts of this clone. This chain joins TRBV19 and TRBJ2-1; 13 bases fit TRBD2. V trimming: 8 bases; J trimming: 5 bases; junction bases outside the gene matches: 0. CDR3 length equals 13 residues. CDR1 is LNHDA and CDR2 is SQIVND in the germline V gene (reference sequence). CDR3 sequence: CASGTSGNNEQFF. The DNA for the CDR3 is TGTGCCAGTGGGACTAGCGGGAACAATGAGCAGTTCTTC. The entire variable domain, with the rest obtained from reference TRBV19 and TRBJ2-1, is as follows: DGGITQSPKYLFRKEGQNVTLSCEQNLNHDAMYWYRQDPGQGLRLIYYSQIVNDFQKGDIAEGYSVSREKKESFPLTVTSAQKNPTAFYLCASGTSGNNEQFFGPGTRLTVL.

This clone was detected only a few times. The J gene is TRBJ1-2, the V gene TRBV18, with 10 bases identical to TRBD1. The CDR3 totals 15 residues. Trimming removed 2 bases from V and 8 bases from J; junction bases left unmatched: 8. The germline CDR1 and CDR2 sequences are KGHSH and LQKENI. CDR3 in DNA: TGTGCCAGCTCACCATTTGACAGGGGGCTTGGCGGCTACACCTTC. Translating gives CASSPFDRGLGGYTF.